The rows below give T cell receptor beta chains drawn from one sample of a study of T-cell reconstitution after alpha-beta-depleted transplantation in children. One entry per CDR3 protein, called by TCRdb with MiXCR from the PCR reads. Of approximately 130,000 distinct CDR3 sequences listed, around 9.8% are singletons. The input for sequencing was PBMCs, mostly from graft donor cells, taken 180 days after TCRalphabeta/CD19-depleted stem cell transplant. The receptors stem from a girl under three years old who had a stem cell transplant for combined immunodeficiency, so the T cells may come from the graft donor. CDR3s include the opening cysteine and the closing phenylalanine or tryptophan. Fields, in order: clone size, J gene, D gene, V gene, CDR3 protein, CDR3 DNA. D genes are given only for firm matches. Part of the rows lack a size; the others show once, few, many or a class for expanded clones.

>many|TRBJ1-1|-|TRBV12-3/TRBV12-4
CASSLGVTEAFF
TGTGCCAGCAGTTTAGGGGTCACTGAAGCTTTCTTT
>many|TRBJ1-3|-|TRBV7-2
CASSLAPGRWGNTIYF
TGTGCCAGCAGCTTAGCCCCCGGGCGCTGGGGAAACACCATATATTTT
>-|TRBJ2-3|TRBD1|TRBV5-1
CASSLQGAGTDTQYF
TGCGCCAGCAGCTTACAGGGGGCAGGCACAGATACGCAGTATTTT
>few|TRBJ2-1|TRBD2|TRBV5-1
CASRPGLAAGSGNEQFF
TGCGCCAGCAGACCGGGACTAGCAGCCGGAAGTGGGAATGAGCAGTTCTTC
>-|TRBJ2-3|-|TRBV10-3
CAISEPSATDTQYF
TGTGCCATCAGTGAGCCCTCAGCCACAGATACGCAGTATTTT
>few|TRBJ1-4|TRBD1|TRBV9
CASSVRGGREKLFF
TGTGCCAGCAGCGTCAGGGGGGGAAGAGAAAAACTGTTTTTT
>many|TRBJ2-3|-|TRBV5-1
CASRSPGGVTTDTQYF
TGCGCCAGCAGGTCGCCGGGCGGTGTTACCACAGATACGCAGTATTTT
>-|TRBJ2-3|-|TRBV5-1
CASSWDGGATDTQYF
TGCGCCAGCAGCTGGGACGGAGGAGCCACAGATACGCAGTATTTT
>-|TRBJ2-1|-|TRBV5-6
CASSLVSKNEQFF
TGTGCCAGCAGCTTGGTCTCAAAAAATGAGCAGTTCTTC
>few|TRBJ1-4|-|TRBV11-2
CASSLDRPVATNEKLFF
TGTGCCAGCAGCTTAGACAGGCCCGTTGCAACTAATGAAAAACTGTTTTTT
>-|TRBJ1-2|-|TRBV12-3/TRBV12-4
CASSPWAPTYGYTF
TGTGCCAGCAGTCCATGGGCCCCCACTTATGGCTACACCTTC
>once|TRBJ2-5|TRBD2|TRBV28
CASSSTGGLAGKTQYF
TGTGCCAGCAGTTCCACCGGGGGACTAGCGGGGAAGACCCAGTACTTC
>-|TRBJ2-7|-|TRBV18
CASSPRLSGIYEQYF
TGTGCCAGCTCACCACGCCTCTCGGGAATCTACGAGCAGTACTTC
>-|TRBJ1-5|-|TRBV7-2
CASSLGGQFNQPQHF
TGTGCCAGCAGCTTAGGGGGACAATTCAATCAGCCCCAGCATTTT
>-|TRBJ2-2|-|TRBV4-3
CASSQDYPLNTGELFF
TGCGCCAGCAGCCAAGATTATCCCTTGAACACCGGGGAGCTGTTTTTT
>-|TRBJ2-7|-|TRBV3-1
CASSQEGYEQYF
TGTGCCAGCAGCCAAGAGGGCTACGAGCAGTACTTC
>many|TRBJ2-6|TRBD1|TRBV4-2
CASRSGTGFLSSGANVLTF
TGTGCCAGTAGATCCGGGACAGGGTTTCTATCCTCTGGGGCCAACGTCCTGACTTTC
>-|TRBJ2-2|TRBD2|TRBV9
CASSVASGGARSGELFF
TGTGCCAGCAGCGTAGCTAGCGGGGGGGCAAGGTCCGGGGAGCTGTTTTTT
>-|TRBJ2-4|TRBD1|TRBV7-8
CASSEQGSEAKNIQYF
TGTGCCAGCAGCGAACAGGGGTCGGAGGCCAAAAACATTCAGTACTTC
>-|TRBJ1-1|-|TRBV12-3/TRBV12-4
CASSFAATKKAFF
TGTGCCAGCAGTTTTGCGGCCACCAAGAAAGCTTTCTTT
>few|TRBJ1-5|TRBD1|TRBV20-1
CSASPGQGVFEPQHF
TGCAGTGCTAGCCCGGGACAGGGGGTTTTTGAGCCCCAGCATTTT
>many|TRBJ1-2|-|TRBV6-1
CASSARADGRGYTF
TGTGCCAGCAGTGCACGGGCCGACGGGAGGGGCTACACCTTC
>-|TRBJ2-1|TRBD2|TRBV6-1
CASSSGTSGDEQFF
TGTGCCAGCAGCTCCGGGACTAGTGGGGATGAGCAGTTCTTC
>-|TRBJ2-7|TRBD1|TRBV11-1
CASSLASTGTGTAGPYEQYF
TGTGCCAGCAGCTTAGCGTCTACCGGGACAGGGACTGCGGGCCCCTACGAGCAGTACTTC
>-|TRBJ2-5|TRBD2|TRBV6-1
CASRPGGIQETQYF
TGTGCCAGCCGTCCCGGGGGGATACAAGAGACCCAGTACTTC
>once|TRBJ2-1|TRBD1|TRBV18
CASSPDRGPNEQFF
TGTGCCAGCTCACCAGACAGGGGTCCCAATGAGCAGTTCTTC
>few|TRBJ2-3|TRBD1|TRBV20-1
CSASRGDRGPTDTQYF
TGCAGTGCTAGCAGAGGGGACAGGGGGCCAACAGATACGCAGTATTTT
>-|TRBJ2-6|-|TRBV9
CASSVTGFGANVLTF
TGTGCCAGCAGCGTCACAGGGTTCGGGGCCAACGTCCTGACTTTC
>many|TRBJ2-3|-|TRBV28
CASFSTGFTDTQYF
TGTGCCAGCTTCTCGACAGGTTTCACAGATACGCAGTATTTT
>many|TRBJ2-7|TRBD1|TRBV29-1
CSVRPGGSYEQYF
TGCAGCGTTAGGCCAGGGGGTTCCTACGAGCAGTACTTC
>-|TRBJ1-2|-|TRBV7-2
CASSLEQDGGYTF
TGTGCCAGCAGCTTAGAACAGGATGGTGGCTACACCTTC
>-|TRBJ1-3|-|TRBV11-1
CASTNSGNTIYF
TGTGCCAGCACCAACTCTGGAAACACCATATATTTT
>-|TRBJ2-1|TRBD2|TRBV19
CASSNPRGRLAGNNEQFF
TGTGCCAGTAGTAACCCGAGGGGCCGACTAGCGGGTAACAATGAGCAGTTCTTC
>few|TRBJ2-7|-|TRBV7-2
CASSPRVLATYEQYF
TGTGCCAGCAGCCCCCGGGTCCTGGCCACCTACGAGCAGTACTTC
>few|TRBJ2-5|-|TRBV20-1
CSARDNQETQYF
TGCAGTGCCCGGGACAACCAAGAGACCCAGTACTTC
>-|TRBJ2-2|TRBD1|TRBV20-1
CSAVSGTVNTGELFF
TGCAGTGCCGTATCCGGGACAGTGAACACCGGGGAGCTGTTTTTT
>-|TRBJ2-5|TRBD2|TRBV12-3/TRBV12-4
CASSFSGARETQYF
TGTGCCAGCAGTTTTAGCGGGGCCAGGGAGACCCAGTACTTC
>few|TRBJ1-1|-|TRBV6-2/TRBV6-3
CASSNYREMNTEAFF
TGTGCCAGCAGTAACTACAGGGAGATGAACACTGAAGCTTTCTTT
>many|TRBJ2-2|-|TRBV5-1
CASSLATGRAGELFF
TGCGCCAGCAGCTTGGCCACAGGGAGGGCCGGGGAGCTGTTTTTT
>-|TRBJ2-7|TRBD1|TRBV20-1
CSASPWTGYYEQYF
TGCAGTGCTAGTCCCTGGACAGGGTACTACGAGCAGTACTTC
>-|TRBJ1-4|TRBD1|TRBV5-1
CASSLEGQGLNNEKLFF
TGCGCCAGCAGCCTAGAGGGACAGGGGCTAAATAATGAAAAACTGTTTTTT
>few|TRBJ1-1|-|TRBV6-5
CASRRRGEAFF
TGTGCCAGCAGAAGAAGGGGTGAAGCTTTCTTT
>few|TRBJ2-2|TRBD2|TRBV27
CASSLRVGRPGTGELFF
TGTGCCAGCAGTTTAAGGGTCGGGAGGCCCGGTACCGGGGAGCTGTTTTTT
>few|TRBJ2-3|-|TRBV6-2/TRBV6-3
CASREDTNVYTQYF
TGTGCCAGCAGAGAGGATACTAACGTATATACGCAGTATTTT
>many|TRBJ1-4|-|TRBV25-1
CASSVFGQRNEKLFF
TGTGCCAGCAGTGTATTTGGCCAACGTAATGAAAAACTGTTTTTT
>many|TRBJ2-7|TRBD2|TRBV10-3
CAYRGDYSYEQYF
TGTGCCTACCGGGGGGACTATTCCTACGAGCAGTACTTC
>-|TRBJ2-5|-|TRBV4-3
CASSQDLGQETQYF
TGCGCCAGCAGCCAAGATCTTGGCCAAGAGACCCAGTACTTC
>-|TRBJ2-7|-|TRBV6-2/TRBV6-3
CASRSVSPYEQYF
TGTGCCAGCAGAAGCGTAAGTCCCTACGAGCAGTACTTC
>-|TRBJ2-1|-|TRBV7-2
CASSLQGMGHNEQFF
TGTGCCAGCAGCTTACAAGGGATGGGGCACAATGAGCAGTTCTTC
>-|TRBJ2-1|-|TRBV5-1
CASSLEPGRHEQFF
TGCGCCAGCAGCTTGGAGCCAGGTAGACACGAGCAGTTCTTC
>-|TRBJ2-7|-|TRBV7-2
CASSLGYEHSRVEQYF
TGTGCCAGCAGCCTTGGTTACGAACACAGCAGGGTCGAGCAGTACTTC
>many|TRBJ1-5|-|TRBV5-1
CASSLEGYNQPQHF
TGCGCCAGCAGCTTGGAGGGTTACAATCAGCCCCAGCATTTT
>-|TRBJ2-7|-|TRBV6-2/TRBV6-3
CASSYGRRSEQYF
TGTGCCAGCAGTTATGGACGGAGGAGCGAGCAGTACTTC
>-|TRBJ2-7|TRBD1|TRBV27
CASSLRQGVYEQYF
TGTGCCAGCAGTCTACGACAGGGAGTCTACGAGCAGTACTTC
>-|TRBJ2-2|TRBD2|TRBV12-3/TRBV12-4
CASSKRESYTGELFF
TGTGCCAGCAGTAAGCGGGAGAGCTACACCGGGGAGCTGTTTTTT